The 27 T cell receptor beta chains listed next were all sequenced from one sample in a study of shared clonotypes between healthy human individuals. Positive CCR7 selection of CD45RO-negative cells yielded the naive CD8 cells, and terminally differentiated effector memory CD45RA+ cells were excluded. Produced via immunoSEQ multiplex PCR; TCRdb's table is partial and in-frame only. Seen here are a few million clones, 90% to 95% observed once, and the top ten hold around 1.8%. Sequenced: naive CD8+ T cells from PBMCs. These receptors were taken from a man younger than 35 in good health. Some clones in this sample may be carry-over from other donors' samples.

V and J are TRBV7-2 and TRBJ1-5; TRBD1 is a possible D gene (6 bases). The CDR3 has 19 residues. CDR1 is SGHTA, CDR2 FQGNSA, per germline. Trimming stripped 2 bases from V and 0 bases from J, with 20 bases between. The DNA of the CDR3 is TGTGCCAGCAGCTTAATGGGCAGGGGAATTTTATATAGCAATCAGCCCCAGCATTTT. It is translated as CASSLMGRGILYSNQPQHF.

V and J are TRBV7-9 and TRBJ2-5; TRBD2 matches 8 bases. The junction had 18 bases not matched to a gene; V was cut back by 4 bases and J by 2 bases. Per germline, CDR1 SEHNR and CDR2 FQNEAQ (reference sequence). CDR3 length: 19 residues. CDR3: CASSSPQVGVAGLQETQYF. CDR3 sequence (DNA): TGTGCCAGCAGCTCCCCTCAGGTAGGGGTAGCGGGGTTACAAGAGACCCAGTACTTC. The full variable domain, completed using reference TRBV7-9 and TRBJ2-5, is DTGVSQNPRHKITKRGQNVTFRCDPISEHNRLYWYRQTLGQGPEFLTYFQNEAQLEKSRLLSDRFSAERPKGSFSTLEIQRTEQGDSAMYLCASSSPQVGVAGLQETQYFGPGTRLLVL.

The chain joins TRBV7-3 to TRBJ2-1; D is possibly TRBD1 or TRBD2 (5 bases each). Trimming shortened V by 5 bases and J by 6 bases, and 17 bases separated the two germline ends. Germline V gene sequence: CDR1 SGHTA, CDR2 FQGTGA. The CDR3 has 15 residues. The chain's CDR3 is CASSPRDARSNEQFF. DNA of the CDR3: TGTGCCAGCAGCCCCCGGGACGCAAGGTCCAATGAGCAGTTCTTC.

The gene calls are TRBV9 and TRBJ1-1, with TRBD1 matching over 7 bases. This CDR3 spans 15 amino acids. Germline V gene sequence: CDR1 SGDLS, CDR2 YYNGEE. V was pared by 4 bases and J by 0 bases, with 6 bases of the junction left unmatched. Here the CDR3 reads CASSPGGVMNTEAFF. CDR3 sequence (DNA): TGTGCCAGCAGCCCAGGGGGGGTCATGAACACTGAAGCTTTCTTT.

Notes on this clone: Other nucleotide sequences from this sample produce the same CDR3. The DNA for the CDR3 is TGTGCCAGCAGCTCTTACACAGATACGCAGTATTTT. This gives the protein CASSSYTDTQYF. This rearrangement joins TRBV7-9 to TRBJ2-3; D not resolved. V was pared by 4 bases and J by 2 bases, with 4 bases between. The CDR3 is 12 amino acids. The germline V gene encodes CDR1 SEHNR and CDR2 FQNEAQ (reference sequence).

The chain combines TRBV7-9 with TRBJ2-7; weak D call: TRBD2 (6 bases). Trimming removed 5 bases at V and 3 bases at J, with 11 bases between. This CDR3 comprises 13 residues. Germline-derived CDR1 and CDR2 are SEHNR and FQNEAQ (reference sequence). The CDR3 DNA follows: TGTGCCAGCAGCAACCGGGACTTCTACGAGCAGTACTTC. This encodes CASSNRDFYEQYF.

The CDR3 sequence is CASSWGNGQGPQHF. DNA of the CDR3: TGTGCCAGCAGTTGGGGGAACGGGCAGGGGCCCCAGCATTTT. The gene calls are TRBV27 and TRBJ1-5, with D possibly TRBD1 on 5 matching bases. Per germline, CDR1 MNHEY and CDR2 SMNVEV (reference sequence). V was trimmed by 4 bases and J by 9 bases, leaving 16 bases between them. The CDR3 is 14 amino acids.

V usage is TRBV5-6 and J usage is TRBJ1-1; a possible D gene is TRBD1 (5 bases). The CDR3 runs 15 residues. Germline assignment: CDR1 SGHDT and CDR2 YYEEEE. Trimming stripped 4 bases from V and 3 bases from J, with 16 bases between. DNA of the CDR3: TGTGCCAGCAGCGAGTACAGAACGGGGGACACTGAAGCTTTCTTT. This encodes CASSEYRTGDTEAFF.

The rearrangement uses TRBV27 and TRBJ2-2, with 9 bases matching TRBD2. V was clipped by 5 bases and J by 5 bases; unmatched bases: 12. The CDR3 runs 17 residues. Germline lookup yields CDR1 MNHEY and CDR2 SMNVEV (reference sequence). The CDR3 is CASSHLRREGRTGELFF. The CDR3 bases are TGTGCCAGCAGTCACCTACGGCGGGAGGGCCGAACCGGGGAGCTGTTTTTT.

The chain has TRBV10-3 and TRBJ1-2; D not resolved. The germline V gene encodes CDR1 ENHRY and CDR2 SYGVKD. V was pared by 5 bases and J by 6 bases, with 10 bases between. The CDR3 consists of 12 residues. CDR3 nucleotide sequence: TGTGCCATCAGTACCCTCGGCAATGGCTACACCTTC. Protein sequence: CAISTLGNGYTF.

The count of this clone is one. The J gene is TRBJ2-2, the V gene TRBV6-5; D may be TRBD1 (6 bases). The CDR3 contains 15 residues. V lost 2 bases, J lost 2 bases, and 9 bases lay in between. CDR1 is MNHEY, CDR2 SVGAGI, per germline. The DNA of the CDR3 is TGTGCCAGCAGTTACCGGGGACAAAACACCGGGGAGCTGTTTTTT. As protein: CASSYRGQNTGELFF.

The V call is TRBV9, the J call TRBJ2-2, with D perhaps being TRBD1 or TRBD2 (6 bases each). The length of the CDR3 is 15 residues. CDR1 is SGDLS, CDR2 YYNGEE, per germline. Trimming removed 3 bases from V and 4 bases from J, with 13 bases in between. CDR3 protein: CASSGGDTLTGELFF. The DNA of the CDR3 is TGTGCCAGCAGCGGGGGGGACACCCTCACCGGGGAGCTGTTTTTT.

The chain carries TRBV5-4 and TRBJ2-1, with D perhaps matching TRBD1 (5 bases). The germline V and J ends were trimmed by 3 bases and 0 bases, with 10 bases remaining between them. The CDR3 totals 15 residues. Germline CDR1 reads SGHNT; CDR2 reads YYREEE (reference sequence). The CDR3 DNA reads TGTGCCAGCAGCTATACAGGAATCTCCTACAATGAGCAGTTCTTC. Amino acids: CASSYTGISYNEQFF.

The rearrangement links TRBV6-5 to TRBJ1-1; no clear D gene. CDR1 MNHEY and CDR2 SVGAGI come from the germline V gene. This CDR3 region has 13 residues. Trimming stripped 0 bases from V and 5 bases from J, with 7 bases between. The CDR3 here is CASSYSGSTEAFF. The CDR3 coding sequence is TGTGCCAGCAGTTACTCGGGGAGTACTGAAGCTTTCTTT.

The gene calls are TRBV9 and TRBJ2-7; TRBD2 agrees at 10 bases. CDR3 length: 15 residues. Trimming took 0 bases from V and 6 from J; bases not matched to a gene: 6. CDR1 is SGDLS and CDR2 is YYNGEE in the germline V gene. Here the CDR3 DNA reads TGTGCCAGCAGCGTAGCCGGGACTAGCGTCTCCGAGCAGTACTTC. Protein sequence: CASSVAGTSVSEQYF.

Written as DNA, the CDR3 is TGTGCCAGCAGCTGGGGGAGGGGAAACTCCTACGAGCAGTACTTC. Protein product: CASSWGRGNSYEQYF. The V and J genes are TRBV5-4 and TRBJ2-7; 7 bases fit TRBD2. CDR1 is SGHNT and CDR2 is YYREEE in the germline V gene (reference sequence). The ends lost 3 bases at V and 0 bases at J; junction bases unmatched: 6. The CDR3 totals 15 residues.

V gene TRBV15 combines with J gene TRBJ1-1, with TRBD1 identical over 7 bases. From germline, CDR1 is LNHNV and CDR2 YYDKDF (reference sequence). This CDR3 comprises 14 residues. V lost 2 bases to trimming and J lost 1 base; unmatched junction nucleotides: 1. CDR3 bases: TGTGCCACCAGCAGACACAGGGGGAACACTGAAGCTTTCTTT. Encoded protein: CATSRHRGNTEAFF.

The chain uses TRBV6-1 and TRBJ2-7, with D unresolved. The CDR3 has 13 amino acids. From germline, CDR1 is MNHNS and CDR2 SASEGT. Trimming left V 3 bases short and J 2 bases short, with 8 bases between. This CDR3 is CASSESDPYEQYF. The CDR3 DNA is TGTGCCAGCAGTGAGTCAGACCCCTACGAGCAGTACTTC.

This chain joins TRBV4-3 and TRBJ2-7; TRBD2 matches 9 bases. The CDR3 consists of 16 residues. CDR1 and CDR2 (germline): LGHNA, YSLEER. After removal of 4 bases from V and 5 bases from J, the junction contained 12 bases not matched to a gene. CDR3 nucleotides: TGCGCCAGCAGCCGGGTGAGGGCTAGCGGGAACAACGAGCAGTACTTC. Protein product: CASSRVRASGNNEQYF.

The chain carries TRBV30 and TRBJ2-5, with D possibly matching TRBD2 (6 bases). Germline CDR1 reads GTSNPN; CDR2 reads SVGIG (reference sequence). The CDR3 consists of 12 residues. The V gene lost 4 bases and the J gene lost 5 bases, with 11 bases spanning the gap. This chain's CDR3 is CAWKSGRETQYF. The DNA of the CDR3 is TGTGCCTGGAAAAGCGGGCGGGAGACCCAGTACTTC.

The CDR3 nucleotides read TGTGCCAGCAGCTTAACAGGGTGGATAGGCTCTGAAGCTTTCTTT. It yields the protein CASSLTGWIGSEAFF. The chain is built from TRBV7-8 and TRBJ1-1; D might be TRBD1 (6 bases). This CDR3 has 15 residues. Trimming pared 2 bases from V and 6 bases from J, leaving 16 bases between. Per the germline V gene, CDR1 is SGHVS and CDR2 is FQNEAQ.

This rearrangement joins TRBV29-1 to TRBJ2-1; a possible D gene is TRBD1 (6 bases). Trimming stripped 6 bases from V and 0 bases from J, with 15 bases between. CDR1 is SQVTM and CDR2 is ANQGSEA in the germline V gene. This CDR3 has 15 amino acids. The CDR3 bases are TGCAGCGTAGTGGGGACACTTGGCTCCTACAATGAGCAGTTCTTC. Translated, it gives CSVVGTLGSYNEQFF.

The rearrangement joins TRBV27 to TRBJ2-2, with 8 bases fitting TRBD1. The CDR3 has 14 amino acids. Trimming removed 6 bases from V and 3 bases from J; junction bases left unmatched: 3. CDR1 and CDR2 (germline): MNHEY, SMNVEV (reference sequence). DNA for the CDR3: TGTGCCAGCAGCCAGGGGGCATACACCGGGGAGCTGTTTTTT. Residues: CASSQGAYTGELFF.

The V and J genes are TRBV5-4 and TRBJ2-7, with 8 bases lining up with TRBD1. Trimming at V came to 4 bases and at J to 5 bases, leaving 2 bases not matched to a gene. The germline CDR1 and CDR2 sequences are SGHNT and YYREEE (reference sequence). The CDR3 runs to 12 residues. The CDR3 loop is CASSRTGNEQYF. CDR3 nucleotides: TGTGCCAGCAGCAGGACAGGGAACGAGCAGTACTTC.

The rearrangement uses TRBV4-1 and TRBJ2-2; TRBD1 is a possible D gene (5 bases). There are 14 residues in the CDR3. V was trimmed by 0 bases and J by 8 bases, leaving 10 bases between them. The germline CDR1 and CDR2 sequences are MGHRA and YSYEKL. The CDR3 DNA reads as TGCGCCAGCAGCCAAGACCCTTGGACAGGGGAGCTGTTTTTT. As protein: CASSQDPWTGELFF.

The chain is built from TRBV7-6 and TRBJ2-7; the D is unclear. This CDR3 spans 15 amino acids. The germline CDR1 and CDR2 sequences are SGHVS and FNYEAQ. The ends were cut back, 7 bases at V and 7 bases at J, with 23 bases in the middle. As DNA, the CDR3 is TGTGCCAGCACCCACTATAGGAGTAAGTTCGGGGAGCAGTACTTC. Translated: CASTHYRSKFGEQYF. Filled out from reference TRBV7-6 and TRBJ2-7, the complete variable domain reads GAGVSQSPRYKVTKRGQDVALRCDPISGHVSLYWYRQALGQGPEFLTYFNYEAQQDKSGLPNDRFSAERPEGSISTLTIQRTEQRDSAMYRCASTHYRSKFGEQYFGPGTRLTVT.

This chain uses TRBV7-9 with TRBJ2-1, with unresolved D. The V gene's germline CDR1 is SEHNR and CDR2 FQNEAQ (reference sequence). This CDR3 has 12 residues. The V and J ends lost 5 bases and 7 bases respectively, with 9 bases between them. CDR3 bases: TGTGCCAGCAGCAGACAAACAAATGAGCAGTTCTTC. It encodes CASSRQTNEQFF. Drawing the rest from reference TRBV7-9 and TRBJ2-1, the complete variable domain is DTGVSQNPRHKITKRGQNVTFRCDPISEHNRLYWYRQTLGQGPEFLTYFQNEAQLEKSRLLSDRFSAERPKGSFSTLEIQRTEQGDSAMYLCASSRQTNEQFFGPGTRLTVL.